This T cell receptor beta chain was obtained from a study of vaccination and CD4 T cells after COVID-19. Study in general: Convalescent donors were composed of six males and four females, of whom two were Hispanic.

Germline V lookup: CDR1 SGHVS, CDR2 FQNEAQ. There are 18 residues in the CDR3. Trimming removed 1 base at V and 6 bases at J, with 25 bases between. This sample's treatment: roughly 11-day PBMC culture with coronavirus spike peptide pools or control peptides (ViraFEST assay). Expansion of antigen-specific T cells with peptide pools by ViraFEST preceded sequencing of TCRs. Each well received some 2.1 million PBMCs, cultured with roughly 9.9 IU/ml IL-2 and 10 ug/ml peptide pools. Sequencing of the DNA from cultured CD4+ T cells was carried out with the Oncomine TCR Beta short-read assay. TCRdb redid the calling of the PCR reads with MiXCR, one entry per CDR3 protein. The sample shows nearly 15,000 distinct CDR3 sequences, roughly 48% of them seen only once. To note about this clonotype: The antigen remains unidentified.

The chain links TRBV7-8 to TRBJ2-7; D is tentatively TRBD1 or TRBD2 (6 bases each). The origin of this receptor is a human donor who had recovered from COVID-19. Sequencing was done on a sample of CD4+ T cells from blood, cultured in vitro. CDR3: CASSLVARGDFGSGEQYF. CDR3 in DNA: TGTGCCAGCAGCTTAGTAGCCAGGGGAGATTTTGGTAGCGGCGAGCAGTACTTC.